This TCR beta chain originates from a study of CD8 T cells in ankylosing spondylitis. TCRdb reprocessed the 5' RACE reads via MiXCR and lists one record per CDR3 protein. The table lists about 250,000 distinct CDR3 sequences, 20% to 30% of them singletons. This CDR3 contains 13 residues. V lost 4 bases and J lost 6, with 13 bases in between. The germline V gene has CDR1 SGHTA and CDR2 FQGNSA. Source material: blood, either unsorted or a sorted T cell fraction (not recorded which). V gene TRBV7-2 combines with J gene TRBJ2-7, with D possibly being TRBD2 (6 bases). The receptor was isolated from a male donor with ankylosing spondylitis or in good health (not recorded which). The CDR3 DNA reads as TGTGCCAGCAGCTCCCGACTAGTCTCCGAGCAGTACTTC. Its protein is CASSSRLVSEQYF.